The 17 T cell receptor beta chains reported below all come from one sample, sequenced in a study of regulatory T cells in long-lasting Graves disease. The sample's time point: persistent/refractory GD, antithyroid drugs over 5 years with positive TRAb. Generation of the TCR library employed RNA extracted from PBMCs. TCR beta libraries were built with iRepertoire HTBI primers and Arm-PCR of CDR3 regions. MiXCR, run by TCRdb on the multiplex PCR reads, gives a single entry per CDR3 protein. The repertoire holds around 450,000 distinct CDR3 sequences, 20% to 25% seen once, with less than 9% in the top ten. Sequenced material: peripheral blood mononuclear cells (PBMCs), taken when the disease was refractory, from a patient treated with antithyroid drugs. These receptors all come from a female donor with Graves disease.

There are many counts of this clonotype. The genes are TRBV28 and TRBJ2-7, with 10 bases fitting TRBD1. The CDR3 extends over 17 amino acids. V trimming: 3 bases; J trimming: 3 bases; junction bases outside the gene matches: 11. Germline assignment: CDR1 MDHEN and CDR2 SYDVKM. The DNA of the CDR3 is TGTGCCAGCAGTTTCCAGCGGGACAGGGGACCTCTCTACGAGCAGTACTTC. It yields the protein CASSFQRDRGPLYEQYF.

This clonotype was counted between two and nine times. The genes are TRBV29-1 and TRBJ2-5; tentative D call: TRBD1 (5 bases). V dropped 6 bases and J dropped 9 bases, with 17 bases sitting between them. This CDR3 comprises 12 residues. The germline V gene has CDR1 SQVTM and CDR2 ANQGSEA. Written as DNA, the CDR3 is TGCAGCGTCGGTACCGACAGTTCGTCCCAGTACTTC. Protein sequence: CSVGTDSSSQYF.

This clonotype has ten or more counts. This rearrangement joins TRBV12-3 or TRBV12-4 to TRBJ2-6; D gene unclear. The CDR3 is made up of 15 amino acids. The V end was cut by 1 base, the J end by 2 bases, with 6 bases between. In DNA, the CDR3 is TGTGCCAGCAGTTTAGGGGTTACTGGGGCCAACGTCCTGACTTTC. Protein product: CASSLGVTGANVLTF.

The table lists this clonotype with many counts. The gene calls are TRBV7-8 and TRBJ1-2; D unresolved. The CDR3 loop spans 14 amino acids. The V gene lost 5 bases and the J gene lost 8 bases, with 18 bases spanning the gap. Germline V gene lookup returns CDR1 SGHVS and CDR2 FQNEAQ. CDR3 residues: CASSGNRGVGGYTF. The CDR3 DNA reads as TGTGCCAGCAGCGGGAACCGGGGAGTCGGCGGCTACACCTTC. Full variable domain (rest looked up from reference TRBV7-8 and TRBJ1-2): GAGVSQSPRYKVAKRGQDVALRCDPISGHVSLFWYQQALGQGPEFLTYFQNEAQLDKSGLPSDRFFAERPEGSVSTLKIQRTQQEDSAVYLCASSGNRGVGGYTFGSGTRLTVV.

The V gene is TRBV29-1, the J gene TRBJ1-1; D uncertain. Per the germline V gene, CDR1 is SQVTM and CDR2 is ANQGSEA. This CDR3 has 9 amino acids. V was trimmed by 3 bases and J by 6 bases, leaving 2 bases between them. CDR3 bases: TGCAGCGTTGACCCTGAAGCTTTCTTT. Amino acids: CSVDPEAFF.

This clonotype was recorded at least ten times. The chain links TRBV2 to TRBJ2-5; D might be TRBD2 (7 bases). The CDR3 spans 15 residues. The germline V gene has CDR1 SNHLY and CDR2 FYNNEI. V lost 6 bases, J lost 1 base, and 15 bases lay in between. The CDR3 DNA sequence: TGTGCCAGCAGACCGGCGGGGGCTACCCAAGAGACCCAGTACTTC. Its translation is CASRPAGATQETQYF.

The rearrangement uses TRBV6-1 and TRBJ2-4; the D is unclear. Trimming cost V 2 bases and J 12 bases, with 14 bases left between them. CDR1 is MNHNS and CDR2 is SASEGT in the germline V gene. The CDR3 runs 13 residues. The DNA for the CDR3 is TGTGCCAGCAGTGAACTCTCTAGGGTCCCTCAGTACTTC. It specifies CASSELSRVPQYF.

The chain is built from TRBV7-2 and TRBJ1-1; a weak D match, TRBD1 (5 bases). Looked up from germline, CDR1 is SGHTA and CDR2 is FQGNSA. The CDR3 sequence is 13 residues long. Trimming shortened V by 4 bases and J by 0 bases, and 6 bases separated the two germline ends. This chain's CDR3 is CASSWGLNTEAFF. Written as DNA, the CDR3 is TGTGCCAGCAGCTGGGGGTTGAACACTGAAGCTTTCTTT.

This clonotype was observed a few times. The gene calls are TRBV19 and TRBJ1-1; D remains ambiguous. The CDR3 has 13 residues. Per the germline V gene, CDR1 is LNHDA and CDR2 is SQIVND (reference sequence). Trimming left V 5 bases short and J 4 bases short, with 11 bases between. This chain's CDR3 is CASSRTPLTEAFF. The CDR3 nucleotides read TGTGCCAGTAGTCGTACACCACTCACTGAAGCTTTCTTT.

Only a few counts were recorded for this clonotype. The rearrangement links TRBV29-1 to TRBJ2-5; 7 bases are a match to TRBD2. Looked up from germline, CDR1 is SQVTM and CDR2 is ANQGSEA. This CDR3 has 13 amino acids. Trimming at V came to 6 bases and at J to 5 bases, leaving 9 bases not matched to a gene. CDR3 loop: CSVLAGDRETQYF. Written as DNA, the CDR3 is TGCAGCGTGCTGGCGGGGGACCGGGAGACCCAGTACTTC. The full variable domain, with the rest looked up from reference TRBV29-1 and TRBJ2-5, is SAVISQKPSRDICQRGTSLTIQCQVDSQVTMMFWYRQQPGQSLTLIATANQGSEATYESGFVIDKFPISRPNLTFSTLTVSNMSPEDSSIYLCSVLAGDRETQYFGPGTRLLVL.

In its sample, this clonotype was seen once. The chain employs TRBV19 and TRBJ1-3; maybe TRBD1 (5 bases). This CDR3 is built from 15 residues. Germline CDR1 and CDR2: LNHDA and SQIVND (reference sequence). Trimming removed 5 bases from V and 0 bases from J, with 11 bases in between. CDR3 residues: CASSSRTSSGNTIYF. The CDR3 DNA sequence: TGTGCCAGTAGTTCGCGGACAAGCTCTGGAAACACCATATATTTT.

This clonotype was counted at least ten times. The chain has TRBV28 and TRBJ2-5, with D uncertain. Trimming took off 7 bases at V and 5 bases at J, with 20 bases between the two ends. The CDR3 loop spans 15 amino acids. The germline V gene encodes CDR1 MDHEN and CDR2 SYDVKM. In DNA form, the CDR3 reads TGTGCCAGCACCCCAACGGGTCATTTCTGGGAGACCCAGTACTTC. Amino acid sequence: CASTPTGHFWETQYF.

This clonotype was found many times. The CDR3: CASSPQLDRGEQYF. The CDR3, as DNA: TGTGCCAGCAGTCCACAACTGGACAGGGGCGAGCAGTACTTC. The V call is TRBV12-3 or TRBV12-4, the J call TRBJ2-7, with 9 bases matching TRBD1. The J segment lost 6 bases and the V segment lost 5 bases, leaving 8 bases of the junction unmatched. The length of the CDR3 is 14 residues.

At least ten counts were recorded for this clonotype. The chain employs TRBV12-3 or TRBV12-4 and TRBJ2-5; the match to TRBD2 covers 16 bases. CDR3 length: 17 amino acids. V lost 6 bases, J lost 4 bases, and 8 bases stayed unmatched. CDR3 residues: CASSEGLAGGNGETQYF. CDR3 nucleotides: TGTGCCAGCAGCGAGGGACTAGCGGGAGGGAATGGAGAGACCCAGTACTTC.

This clonotype was seen a few times. With a much larger clone just one base away, this may be a read error. The V call is TRBV27, the J call TRBJ1-5; D is unresolved. V was pared by 0 bases and J by 1 base, with 10 bases between. The CDR3 sequence is 16 residues long. Germline V gene lookup returns CDR1 MNHEY and CDR2 SMNVEV (reference sequence). The chain's CDR3 is CASSLSPLGSNQPQHF. CDR3 nucleotides: TGTGCCAGCAGTTTATCCCCTCTGGGGAGCAATCAGCCCCAGCATTTT.

This clonotype was detected a few times. This sequence joins TRBV9 and TRBJ2-4; 9 bases fit TRBD2. The ends lost 0 bases at V and 7 bases at J; junction bases unmatched: 20. CDR1 SGDLS and CDR2 YYNGEE come from the germline V gene. The CDR3 length is 20 residues. As DNA, the CDR3 is TGTGCCAGCAGCGTAGAAGGAGGGGGACGGCCGCGGGGGGGATGGAACATTCAGTACTTC. Protein: CASSVEGGGRPRGGWNIQYF.

The gene calls are TRBV29-1 and TRBJ1-3; no firm D call. This CDR3 is 11 amino acids long. V shed 6 bases and J shed 4 bases, with 7 bases lying between them. Germline CDR1 SQVTM, CDR2 ANQGSEA. The CDR3, as DNA: TGCAGCGTGCAAACAGGAAACACCATATATTTT. Encoded protein: CSVQTGNTIYF.